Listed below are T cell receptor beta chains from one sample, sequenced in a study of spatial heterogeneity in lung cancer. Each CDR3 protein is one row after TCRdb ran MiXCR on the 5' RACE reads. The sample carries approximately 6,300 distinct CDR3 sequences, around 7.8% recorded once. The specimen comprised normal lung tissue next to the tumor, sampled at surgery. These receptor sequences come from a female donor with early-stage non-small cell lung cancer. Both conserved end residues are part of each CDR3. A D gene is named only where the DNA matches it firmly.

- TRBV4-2 CASRKIQGLDGYTF
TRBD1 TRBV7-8 CASSPYRDRVTGELFF
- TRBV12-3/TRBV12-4 CASSWEGDEQFF
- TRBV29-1 CSVRRPGSSEQYF
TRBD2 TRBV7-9 CASSLQSGGQETQYF
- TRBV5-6 CASSLAGRTQATNEKLFF
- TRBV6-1 CASSEQGGAITDTQYF
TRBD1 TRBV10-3 CAISDQGGNQPQRF
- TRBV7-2 CASSFGAAQETQYF
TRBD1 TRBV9 CASSVEDRGPRYRNQPQHF
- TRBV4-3 CASSQVAANTEAFF
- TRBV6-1 CASTESRGNQPQHF
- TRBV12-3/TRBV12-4 CASSFQSSYEQYF
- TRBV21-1 CASSKDRFSDYAQYF
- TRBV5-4 CASSPMTGTPVNNEQFF
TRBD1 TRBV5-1 CASSLGGTEYNEQFF
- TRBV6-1 CASRRVFDTEAFF
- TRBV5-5 CASSFRLGVEAFF
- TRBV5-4 CASSLGTLGSSGANVLTF
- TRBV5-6 CASSSGPNSPLHF
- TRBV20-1 CSASLGLSSYNEQFF
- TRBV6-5 CASSLGGTNEKLFF
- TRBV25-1 CASSPGPWGETQYF
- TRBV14 CASSQGGGRPSTDTQYF
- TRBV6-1 CASRGIFRDSLFNYGYTF
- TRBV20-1 CSARAGTNTEAFF
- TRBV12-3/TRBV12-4 CASSLWGDTEAFF
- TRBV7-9 CASSSGWRETQYF
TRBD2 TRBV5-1 CASRAGETYNEQFF
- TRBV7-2 CASSPVRGALATNEKLFF
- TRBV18 CASSPPGRLSNYGYTF
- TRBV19 CASTAETSGNTIYF
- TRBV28 CASSFGSYTQYF
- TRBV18 CASSPQNNLYGYTF
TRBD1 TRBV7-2 CASSFGVATGRETQYF
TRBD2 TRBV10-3 CAISEATSARTDTQYF
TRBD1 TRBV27 CASSKWTGGGEKLFF
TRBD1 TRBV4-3 CASSHAPQGAIDEQYF
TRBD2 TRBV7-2 CASSPSGGAYNEQFF
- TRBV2 CASSVGIMNTEAFF
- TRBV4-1 CASSQEGTGPGNTIYF
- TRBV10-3 CAISERGVDGYTF
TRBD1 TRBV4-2 CASSQDDRVRETQYF
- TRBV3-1 CASSQDQMTEGFYEQYF
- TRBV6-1 CASSEVPRRGPNSPLHF
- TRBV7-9 CASSLPEQGEKTEAFF
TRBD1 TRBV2 CASSETAGGTEAFF
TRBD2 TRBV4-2 CASSQDTSGGVQETQYF
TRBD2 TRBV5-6 CASSFPGTSGDDTQYF
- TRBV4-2 CASSQDIGTDTQYF